One and the same sample provided the 22 T cell receptor beta chains below, sequenced in a study of siplizumab effects on memory and regulatory T cells. Method: immunoSEQ multiplex PCR; TCRdb's copy keeps in-frame clones and lacks some. Of some 80,000 clones in the sample, 95% were seen once. The sample comprised CD8+ T cells sorted from blood. The source is a human donor in good health.

This clone was detected only once. The V and J genes are TRBV2 and TRBJ2-5; TRBD2 aligns across 11 bases. Trimming took 6 bases from V and 11 from J; bases not matched to a gene: 14. Per germline, CDR1 SNHLY and CDR2 FYNNEI. This CDR3 contains 15 residues. DNA of the CDR3: TGTGCCAGCAGCCAGGGACTAGCGGACATCCGGGAGCAGTACTTC. Translation gives CASSQGLADIREQYF.

The chain links TRBV27 to TRBJ2-7; D ambiguous. Looked up from germline, CDR1 is MNHEY and CDR2 is SMNVEV (reference sequence). Between the trimmed V and J ends, which lost 5 bases and 7 bases, there was a span of 15 bases. This CDR3 is built from 13 residues. The CDR3 DNA sequence: TGTGCCAGCAGTCCAGGACGTTCTCTGGAGCAGTACTTC. This gives the protein CASSPGRSLEQYF.

This sequence joins TRBV29-1 and TRBJ1-1; D is possibly TRBD1 (5 bases). Per the germline V gene, CDR1 is SQVTM and CDR2 is ANQGSEA. The germline V and J ends were trimmed by 2 bases and 6 bases, with 16 bases remaining between them. CDR3 length: 14 amino acids. The CDR3 here is CSVEKITAGAEAFF. The CDR3 bases are TGCAGCGTTGAAAAAATCACCGCGGGGGCTGAAGCTTTCTTT.

The V gene is TRBV5-1, the J gene TRBJ2-2; 10 bases align to TRBD1. The V and J ends lost 4 bases and 5 bases, in that order; junction bases with no gene match: 8. CDR3 length: 16 residues. The germline V gene encodes CDR1 SGHRS and CDR2 YFSETQ. CDR3 region: CASSPRTGGGTGELFF. In DNA form, the CDR3 reads TGCGCCAGCAGCCCGAGGACAGGGGGTGGAACCGGGGAGCTGTTTTTT.

This chain connects TRBV29-1 to TRBJ2-1, with D maybe TRBD2 (6 bases). CDR3 size: 13 residues. The germline V gene has CDR1 SQVTM and CDR2 ANQGSEA. V dropped 2 bases and J dropped 3 bases, with 8 bases sitting between them. CDR3 sequence reads: CSVERENYNEQFF. The CDR3 DNA reads TGCAGCGTTGAACGGGAGAACTACAATGAGCAGTTCTTC.

V and J are TRBV7-2 and TRBJ2-7; 10 bases are shared with TRBD1. Trimming at V came to 4 bases and at J to 3 bases, leaving 3 bases not matched to a gene. Germline CDR1 SGHTA, CDR2 FQGNSA. The CDR3 contains 14 residues. The CDR3: CASSSGTGVYEQYF. The CDR3 DNA is TGTGCCAGCAGCTCCGGGACAGGGGTCTACGAGCAGTACTTC.

This chain uses TRBV19 with TRBJ2-7, with 9 bases that match TRBD1. The CDR3 totals 14 residues. With V trimmed by 5 bases and J by 2 bases, 4 bases remained unmatched. Germline CDR1 reads LNHDA; CDR2 reads SQIVND (reference sequence). The DNA for the CDR3 is TGTGCCAGTAGTTCCCGGGACAGGGCCTACGAGCAGTACTTC. Protein: CASSSRDRAYEQYF.

This clone has a single count. The rearrangement uses TRBV10-3 and TRBJ2-1; D not resolved. CDR1 and CDR2 (germline): ENHRY, SYGVKD. V lost 6 bases, J lost 9 bases, and 15 bases lay in between. CDR3 length equals 13 residues. This chain's CDR3 is CAIREPEGSEQFF. The CDR3 DNA sequence: TGTGCCATCAGGGAACCGGAAGGTAGTGAGCAGTTCTTC.

The rearrangement joins TRBV30 to TRBJ2-3; the D is unclear. V shed 4 bases and J shed 4 bases, with 9 bases lying between them. The CDR3 is 12 residues long. The germline CDR1 and CDR2 sequences are GTSNPN and SVGIG (reference sequence). The CDR3 DNA reads TGTGCCTGGACAAAGGGTGCAGATACGCAGTATTTT. Protein product: CAWTKGADTQYF.

This chain uses TRBV11-2 with TRBJ2-7; TRBD1 matches at 9 bases. Germline V gene lookup returns CDR1 SGHAT and CDR2 FQNNGV. V gave up 4 bases and J gave up 3 bases; unmatched junction bases: 7. The CDR3 is 15 amino acids. The CDR3 region has the DNA TGTGCCAGCAGCTCACAACAGGGGGCCAACTACGAGCAGTACTTC. It yields the protein CASSSQQGANYEQYF.

This chain connects TRBV9 to TRBJ2-1; TRBD2 agrees at 10 bases. This CDR3 spans 15 amino acids. The J segment lost 6 bases and the V segment lost 3 bases, leaving 6 bases of the junction unmatched. Germline CDR1 reads SGDLS; CDR2 reads YYNGEE. The CDR3 DNA sequence: TGTGCCAGCAGCGGGCTAGCGGGAGCGCTCAATGAGCAGTTCTTC. This translates into CASSGLAGALNEQFF.

Relative to its sample, this clone is medium-sized. The J gene is TRBJ1-1, the V gene TRBV9; D unresolved. The CDR3 is 15 amino acids. V shed 0 bases and J shed 7 bases, with 16 bases lying between them. The germline CDR1 and CDR2 sequences are SGDLS and YYNGEE. The chain's CDR3 is CASSVVNRWTDEAFF. The CDR3 nucleotides are TGTGCCAGCAGCGTAGTTAATCGTTGGACGGATGAAGCTTTCTTT.

The chain couples TRBV4-1 to TRBJ2-7; no firm D call. V lost 0 bases and J 0 bases, leaving 12 bases between the germline ends. The CDR3 covers 16 residues. Germline-derived CDR1 and CDR2 are MGHRA and YSYEKL. This CDR3 reads CASSQERSRGSYEQYF. The CDR3, as DNA: TGCGCCAGCAGCCAAGAAAGGTCACGTGGCTCCTACGAGCAGTACTTC.

The chain is built from TRBV7-9 and TRBJ1-5; 11 bases align to TRBD1. Germline CDR1 SEHNR, CDR2 FQNEAQ (reference sequence). V lost 5 bases and J lost 5; bases outside the gene matches: 2. CDR3 length equals 14 residues. The DNA of the CDR3 is TGTGCCAGCAGCCCGGGACAGGGGGATCAGCCCCAGCATTTT. It is translated as CASSPGQGDQPQHF.

CDR3 sequence: CASSITGGETGELFF. The CDR3 DNA follows: TGTGCCAGTAGTATTACGGGGGGCGAGACCGGGGAGCTGTTTTTT. The V call is TRBV19, the J call TRBJ2-2; D possibly corresponds to TRBD2 (7 bases). V lost 3 bases and J lost 5, with 13 bases in between. The germline V gene encodes CDR1 LNHDA and CDR2 SQIVND (reference sequence). This CDR3 has 15 residues.

The chain joins TRBV19 to TRBJ1-1; D gene uncertain. Between the trimmed V and J ends, which lost 1 base and 1 base, there was a span of 10 bases. The CDR3 has 15 residues. In germline, CDR1 is LNHDA, CDR2 SQIVND (reference sequence). The CDR3 region is CASSIVLSRNTEAFF. CDR3 sequence (DNA): TGTGCCAGTAGTATAGTATTATCCCGGAACACTGAAGCTTTCTTT.

The chain recombines TRBV19 with TRBJ1-1; D is ambiguous. The germline V gene encodes CDR1 LNHDA and CDR2 SQIVND (reference sequence). The CDR3 extends over 15 amino acids. The V gene lost 3 bases and the J gene lost 1 base, with 12 bases spanning the gap. CDR3 DNA sequence: TGTGCCAGTAGTATGGGCGGACGGTCGAACACTGAAGCTTTCTTT. Protein: CASSMGGRSNTEAFF.

V usage is TRBV28 and J usage is TRBJ1-1; D might be TRBD1 (6 bases). CDR1 and CDR2 from the germline V gene are MDHEN and SYDVKM. Trimming removed 5 bases from V and 6 bases from J, with 16 bases in between. The CDR3 is made up of 14 amino acids. This chain's CDR3 is CASSPRTERSEAFF. The CDR3 DNA reads as TGTGCCAGCAGTCCCAGGACAGAGCGCTCTGAAGCTTTCTTT.

This sequence joins TRBV27 and TRBJ1-2, with D perhaps TRBD1 (6 bases). The CDR3 contains 14 residues. V lost 5 bases and J 10 bases, leaving 20 bases between the germline ends. CDR1 MNHEY and CDR2 SMNVEV come from the germline V gene (reference sequence). CDR3 bases: TGTGCCAGCAGTGGGGGCCTGAGACTCGGGGACTACACCTTC. This encodes CASSGGLRLGDYTF.

The chain employs TRBV5-1 and TRBJ2-5; 7 positions match TRBD2. With 3 bases clipped from V and 2 bases from J, the junction kept 4 bases outside the gene matches. Germline-derived CDR1 and CDR2 are SGHRS and YFSETQ. This CDR3 is built from 14 residues. The CDR3 protein is CASSWLGGQETQYF. The CDR3 nucleotides read TGCGCCAGCAGCTGGTTGGGGGGGCAAGAGACCCAGTACTTC.

The rearrangement links TRBV21-1 to TRBJ2-1; TRBD2 was called by the table and not checked on the DNA. TRBV21-1 has pseudogene status. The CDR3 extends over 19 amino acids. CDR3 protein: CASSKPGLAGPQARNEQFF. CDR3 nucleotides: TGTGCCAGCAGCAAACCGGGACTAGCGGGACCCCAAGCCCGAAATGAGCAGTTCTTC.

This chain connects TRBV5-6 to TRBJ2-5; D possibly corresponds to TRBD2 (6 bases). The J call may be mistaken, given a closer DNA end match to TRBJ2-7. This CDR3 is built from 12 residues. The germline V gene has CDR1 SGHDT and CDR2 YYEEEE. The CDR3 region has the DNA TGTGCCAGCAGCTTTAGCGGTTACGAGCAGTACTTC. Translation: CASSFSGYEQYF.